Listed here is a single T cell receptor (beta chain). Antigen: not known. 60 Vbeta and 13 Jbeta primers were used in PCR. Method: immunoSEQ multiplex PCR; TCRdb's copy keeps in-frame clones and lacks some. In the table there are roughly 79,000 clones, around four fifths of which are singletons. The germline V and J ends were trimmed by 2 bases and 1 base, with 11 bases remaining between them. The CDR3 extends over 15 amino acids. From germline, CDR1 is SGHAT and CDR2 FQNNGV. These data come from a study of cytomegalovirus exposure and HLA in healthy donors. Study observations and caveats: The dataset shows that most TCR sequences were rare, while some public TCRs occurred in many donors.

This clonotype originated in a woman aged 50 to 65 in good health and CMV-seropositive. The chain has TRBV11-2 and TRBJ1-1, with D tentatively TRBD1 (5 bases). Specimen: PBMCs. The CDR3 DNA is TGTGCCAGCAGCTTACGTGGGGGAGGGAACACTGAAGCTTTCTTT. It codes for CASSLRGGGNTEAFF.